The clone carrying this TCR beta chain was counted only a few times. Its cognate antigen is unknown. The source of the sample is a study of CD8 T cells in ankylosing spondylitis. General observations from the study: Prior literature has documented some motif variants in synovial fluid and blood from reactive arthritis. In ankylosing spondylitis patients, matched synovial fluid reportedly showed significant enrichment of disease-linked clones. Blood from ankylosing spondylitis patients appeared to carry a characteristic roughly 8-variant TCR beta motif.

The CDR3 loop spans 14 amino acids. Germline-derived CDR1 and CDR2 are SGHRS and YFSETQ. V lost 4 bases to trimming and J lost 7 bases; unmatched junction nucleotides: 4. Quantitative 5'-RACE with molecular barcodes was used to make the TCR beta libraries. In TCRdb, the 5' RACE reads were re-called with MiXCR into one record per CDR3 protein. The sample shows 150,000 to 200,000 distinct CDR3 sequences, 13% of them seen only once. This receptor was taken from a male donor with ankylosing spondylitis or in good health (not recorded which). Material for sequencing was blood, either unsorted or a sorted T cell fraction (not recorded which). The gene calls are TRBV5-1 and TRBJ1-6, with 8 positions matching TRBD1. This chain's CDR3 is CASSPGTGNSPLHF. The CDR3 DNA reads TGCGCCAGCAGCCCCGGGACAGGAAATTCACCCCTCCACTTT.